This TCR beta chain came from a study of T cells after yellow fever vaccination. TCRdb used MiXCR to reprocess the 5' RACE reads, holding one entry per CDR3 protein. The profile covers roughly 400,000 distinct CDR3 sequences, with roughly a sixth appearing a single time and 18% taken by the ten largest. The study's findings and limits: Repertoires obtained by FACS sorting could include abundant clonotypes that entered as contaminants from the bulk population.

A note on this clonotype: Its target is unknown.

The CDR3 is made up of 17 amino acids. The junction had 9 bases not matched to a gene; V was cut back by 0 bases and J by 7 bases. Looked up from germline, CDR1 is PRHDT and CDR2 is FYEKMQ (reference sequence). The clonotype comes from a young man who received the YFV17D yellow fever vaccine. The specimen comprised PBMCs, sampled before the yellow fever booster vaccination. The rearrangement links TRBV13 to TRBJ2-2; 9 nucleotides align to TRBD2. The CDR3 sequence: CASSLGRRGGRSGELFF. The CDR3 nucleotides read TGTGCCAGCAGCTTAGGCCGGCGGGGGGGCCGGAGCGGGGAGCTGTTTTTT.